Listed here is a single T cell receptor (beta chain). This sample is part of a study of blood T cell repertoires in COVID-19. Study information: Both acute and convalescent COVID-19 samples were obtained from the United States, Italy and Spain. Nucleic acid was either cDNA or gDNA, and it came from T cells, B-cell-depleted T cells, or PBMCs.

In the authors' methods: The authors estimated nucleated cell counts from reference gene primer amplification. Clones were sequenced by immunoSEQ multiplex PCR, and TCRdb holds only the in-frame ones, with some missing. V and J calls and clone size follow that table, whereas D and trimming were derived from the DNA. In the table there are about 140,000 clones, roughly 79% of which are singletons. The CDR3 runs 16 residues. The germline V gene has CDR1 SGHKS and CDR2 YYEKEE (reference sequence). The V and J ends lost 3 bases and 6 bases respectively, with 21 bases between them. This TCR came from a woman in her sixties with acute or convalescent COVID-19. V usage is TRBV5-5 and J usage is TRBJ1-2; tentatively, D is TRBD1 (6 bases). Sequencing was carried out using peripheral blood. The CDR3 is CASSSPATGNQNGYTF. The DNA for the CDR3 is TGTGCCAGCAGCTCGCCGGCCACAGGGAACCAGAATGGCTACACCTTC.